Each of the 25 T cell receptor beta chains below was sequenced from the same sample in a study of early T cells in non-severe SARS-CoV-2 infection. In TCRdb, the 5' RACE reads were re-called with MiXCR into one record per CDR3 protein. The table records around 66,000 distinct CDR3 sequences, roughly 13% of them present only once. Input material: whole blood. All receptors derive from an adult who was a healthcare worker with PCR-confirmed SARS-CoV-2 infection or an uninfected control (not recorded which).

This clonotype was found many times. V is TRBV3-1 and J is TRBJ1-6, with a weak D call TRBD1 (6 bases). This CDR3 region has 16 residues. CDR1 and CDR2 (germline): LGHDT, YNNKEL (reference sequence). The germline V and J ends were trimmed by 1 base and 7 bases, with 14 bases remaining between them. In DNA form, the CDR3 reads TGTGCCAGCAGCCAAGGAACTTCCAGGGGAAATTCACCCCTCCACTTT. This codes for CASSQGTSRGNSPLHF.

The sample holds many counts of this clonotype. The rearrangement links TRBV7-9 to TRBJ2-3; 8 bases match TRBD2. The CDR3 consists of 15 residues. The V gene end was trimmed by 8 bases and the J gene end by 3 bases; junction bases not matched to a gene: 10. The germline V gene has CDR1 SEHNR and CDR2 FQNEAQ (reference sequence). This CDR3 is CASLREDQSTDTQYF. In DNA, the CDR3 is TGTGCCAGCTTGCGGGAGGATCAATCGACAGATACGCAGTATTTT.

This clonotype showed up many times. This chain uses TRBV4-3 with TRBJ2-7; TRBD1 matches at 8 bases. V dropped 3 bases and J dropped 1; count of bases not matched to a gene: 5. CDR1 is LGHNA, CDR2 YSLEER, per germline. The CDR3 has 15 residues. The CDR3 DNA sequence: TGCGCCAGCAGCCAGCAAAACAGGGGGTCCTACGAGCAGTACTTC. It yields the protein CASSQQNRGSYEQYF.

There are many counts of this clonotype. The V call is TRBV20-1, the J call TRBJ2-7; 11 positions match TRBD1. The V and J ends lost 5 bases and 4 bases, in that order; junction bases with no gene match: 7. CDR3 length: 14 residues. The germline CDR1 and CDR2 sequences are DFQATT and SNEGSKA (reference sequence). The CDR3 loop is CSAEGDRGTYEQYF. The DNA for the CDR3 is TGCAGTGCTGAGGGGGACAGGGGGACGTACGAGCAGTACTTC.

As for this clonotype: The junction differs from germline at one of its ends, possibly a read error. This chain joins TRBV5-4 and TRBJ2-7, with D tentatively TRBD1 (6 bases). The germline gives CDR1 SGHNT, CDR2 YYREEE (reference sequence). The CDR3 runs 13 residues. The CDR3 is CASSLNRAYEQHF. CDR3 coding DNA: TGTGCCAGCAGCTTGAACAGGGCCTACGAGCAGCACTTC.

A few counts support this clonotype. The chain links TRBV27 to TRBJ2-7, with 8 nucleotides matching TRBD1. V lost 1 base to trimming and J lost 2 bases; unmatched junction nucleotides: 4. The germline V gene encodes CDR1 MNHEY and CDR2 SMNVEV (reference sequence). The CDR3 is made up of 15 amino acids. CDR3 DNA sequence: TGTGCCAGCAGTTTATATCGACAGGGGCCCTACGAGCAGTACTTC. This sequence encodes CASSLYRQGPYEQYF.

This clonotype was counted a few times. The rearrangement joins TRBV6-5 to TRBJ1-3; D gene unclear. Per the germline V gene, CDR1 is MNHEY and CDR2 is SVGAGI. The CDR3 is 12 residues long. Deletions cut 7 bases from V and 4 bases from J, with 8 bases between. The chain's CDR3 is CASTASGNTIYF. The CDR3 coding sequence is TGTGCCAGCACGGCATCCGGAAACACCATATATTTT.

The chain joins TRBV28 to TRBJ2-7; D gene unclear. CDR3 length equals 13 residues. The germline V and J ends were trimmed by 4 bases and 4 bases, with 11 bases remaining between them. Germline-derived CDR1 and CDR2 are MDHEN and SYDVKM. Written as DNA, the CDR3 is TGTGCCAGCAGTTCCAGTGCAGAGTACGAGCAGTACTTC. Translating it yields CASSSSAEYEQYF.

The chain links TRBV7-2 to TRBJ2-5; D not resolved. Germline V CDR1 and CDR2: SGHTA, FQGNSA. The CDR3 contains 11 residues. V lost 8 bases and J 6 bases, leaving 10 bases between the germline ends. Here the CDR3 reads CASAESQTQYF. In nucleotides, the CDR3 is TGTGCCAGCGCCGAGTCCCAGACCCAGTACTTC. The full variable domain, rest sourced from reference TRBV7-2 and TRBJ2-5, is GAGVSQSPSNKVTEKGKDVELRCDPISGHTALYWYRQSLGQGLEFLIYFQGNSAPDKSGLPSDRFSAERTGGSVSTLTIQRTQQEDSAVYLCASAESQTQYFGPGTRLLVL.

The rearrangement uses TRBV10-2 and TRBJ2-3, with D maybe TRBD1 (6 bases). V dropped 5 bases and J dropped 4 bases, with 16 bases sitting between them. Germline CDR1 and CDR2: WSHSY and SAAADI. The CDR3 extends over 15 amino acids. The CDR3 protein is CASSKGVFGADTQYF. DNA of the CDR3: TGCGCCAGCAGTAAGGGGGTTTTTGGGGCAGATACGCAGTATTTT.

This clonotype was observed many times. V is TRBV6-4 and J is TRBJ2-3; the match to TRBD2 covers 14 bases. The V gene's germline CDR1 is MRHNA and CDR2 SNTAGT. Losses at the gene ends were 5 bases for V and 4 bases for J; bases not matched to a gene: 8. The CDR3 contains 17 residues. This chain's CDR3 is CASSPGLAGAGADTQYF. CDR3 DNA sequence: TGTGCCAGCAGTCCGGGACTAGCGGGAGCGGGTGCAGATACGCAGTATTTT.

This chain joins TRBV5-8 and TRBJ1-1; D uncertain. V shed 0 bases and J shed 0 bases, with 6 bases lying between them. Germline-derived CDR1 and CDR2 are SGHTS and YDEGEE. There are 14 residues in the CDR3. CDR3 sequence: CASSLGVLNTEAFF. As DNA, the CDR3 is TGTGCCAGCAGCTTGGGGGTGTTGAACACTGAAGCTTTCTTT.

By its share, this clonotype is medium-sized. The V and J genes are TRBV2 and TRBJ2-7; D gene ambiguous. This CDR3 spans 12 amino acids. Germline assignment: CDR1 SNHLY and CDR2 FYNNEI. Trimming took off 3 bases at V and 9 bases at J, with 12 bases between the two ends. The CDR3 nucleotides read TGTGCCAGCAGTGATTGGTCGTTAGGGCAGTACTTC. This sequence encodes CASSDWSLGQYF.

The J gene is TRBJ1-1, the V gene TRBV13; maybe TRBD1 (5 bases). V was shortened by 6 bases and J by 8 bases, with 16 bases between the two germline ends. The CDR3 has 13 amino acids. From germline, CDR1 is PRHDT and CDR2 FYEKMQ (reference sequence). The CDR3 reads CASSGEGRREAFF. The CDR3 nucleotides read TGTGCCAGCAGTGGTGAGGGACGCCGGGAAGCTTTCTTT.

V is TRBV9 and J is TRBJ2-2; the match to TRBD1 covers 8 bases. In germline, CDR1 is SGDLS, CDR2 YYNGEE. With V trimmed by 4 bases and J by 5 bases, 4 bases remained unmatched. The CDR3 runs to 14 residues. The CDR3: CASSFRQGTGELFF. In nucleotides, the CDR3 is TGTGCCAGCAGCTTTCGACAGGGGACCGGGGAGCTGTTTTTT.

The V gene is TRBV9, the J gene TRBJ2-7; D is tentatively TRBD1 or TRBD2 (6 bases each). Trimming pared 4 bases from V and 4 bases from J, leaving 15 bases between. The CDR3 consists of 14 residues. Germline CDR1 and CDR2: SGDLS and YYNGEE. The CDR3 DNA follows: TGTGCCAGCAGCCCTCGAACGGGGGCTTACGAGCAGTACTTC. Its translation: CASSPRTGAYEQYF.

This clonotype was seen only a few times. This chain connects TRBV14 to TRBJ2-1; D gene ambiguous. The CDR3 consists of 16 residues. Trimming removed 4 bases at V and 3 bases at J, with 16 bases between. Germline values: CDR1 SGHDN, CDR2 FVKESK. DNA of the CDR3: TGTGCCAGCAGCCTCAAGAGTAGGGCTCTCTACAATGAGCAGTTCTTC. Protein: CASSLKSRALYNEQFF.

This clonotype was counted ten times or more. The CDR3 DNA reads TGTGCCAGCAGTTTAGCGCTTAGCGGGAGGGCCTACGAGCAGTACTTC. It is translated as CASSLALSGRAYEQYF. The chain couples TRBV12-3 or TRBV12-4 to TRBJ2-7; TRBD2 aligns across 11 bases. The J segment lost 2 bases and the V segment lost 0 bases, leaving 3 bases of the junction unmatched. The CDR3 is 16 residues long.

The chain combines TRBV13 with TRBJ1-6; D not certain. Deletions cut 5 bases from V and 6 bases from J, with 5 bases between. From germline, CDR1 is PRHDT and CDR2 FYEKMQ (reference sequence). There are 12 residues in the CDR3. The CDR3 DNA follows: TGTGCCAGCAGCCTTAGTAATTCACCCCTCCACTTT. Encoded protein: CASSLSNSPLHF.

This clonotype has at least ten counts. V usage is TRBV24-1 and J usage is TRBJ1-5, with unresolved D. The germline gives CDR1 KGHDR, CDR2 SFDVKD. The CDR3 is 17 residues long. V was shortened by 1 base and J by 5 bases, with 17 bases between the two germline ends. The CDR3 sequence: CATSDLSRTKVYQPQHF. Here the CDR3 DNA reads TGTGCCACCAGTGATTTATCCCGGACCAAGGTCTATCAGCCCCAGCATTTT.

This clonotype was counted a few times. V usage is TRBV29-1 and J usage is TRBJ2-7; no reliable D call. CDR3 length: 12 residues. Germline lookup yields CDR1 SQVTM and CDR2 ANQGSEA. Trimming left V 7 bases short and J 0 bases short, with 10 bases between. The DNA of the CDR3 is TGCAGCGCCACTCGGAACTCCTACGAGCAGTACTTC. Protein sequence: CSATRNSYEQYF.

This clonotype turned up a few times. This chain connects TRBV12-3 or TRBV12-4 to TRBJ2-2; D tentatively fits TRBD1 or TRBD2 (5 bases each). The V end was cut by 3 bases, the J end by 10 bases, with 18 bases between. This CDR3 region has 15 residues. CDR3 nucleotides: TGTGCCAGCAGTTTCTTACCAGGGACCCTTGAGGAGCTGTTTTTT. It yields the protein CASSFLPGTLEELFF.

This clonotype has more than one count but fewer than ten. The chain carries TRBV5-1 and TRBJ2-1; 8 nucleotides match TRBD2. This CDR3 region has 15 residues. Germline V gene sequence: CDR1 SGHRS, CDR2 YFSETQ. Trimming at V came to 4 bases and at J to 5 bases, leaving 8 bases not matched to a gene. The DNA for the CDR3 is TGCGCCAGCAGCACCGGGACTAGAGTGGACAATGAGCAGTTCTTC. This translates into CASSTGTRVDNEQFF.

This clonotype was recorded many times. This chain connects TRBV28 to TRBJ2-1, with 9 bases matching TRBD1. CDR1 is MDHEN, CDR2 SYDVKM, per germline. V trimming: 5 bases; J trimming: 0 bases; junction bases outside the gene matches: 2. The CDR3 has 15 residues. CDR3 in DNA: TGTGCCAGCAGTGGGACAGGGTCCTCCTACAATGAGCAGTTCTTC. Its translation is CASSGTGSSYNEQFF.

V gene TRBV27 combines with J gene TRBJ1-2; 10 bases match TRBD1. Germline V CDR1 and CDR2: MNHEY, SMNVEV (reference sequence). This CDR3 region has 13 residues. Unmatched junction bases numbered 5, after V lost 4 bases and J lost 9 bases. The DNA of the CDR3 is TGTGCCAGCAGTTGGGACAGGGGTACGAGCTACACCTTC. It codes for CASSWDRGTSYTF.